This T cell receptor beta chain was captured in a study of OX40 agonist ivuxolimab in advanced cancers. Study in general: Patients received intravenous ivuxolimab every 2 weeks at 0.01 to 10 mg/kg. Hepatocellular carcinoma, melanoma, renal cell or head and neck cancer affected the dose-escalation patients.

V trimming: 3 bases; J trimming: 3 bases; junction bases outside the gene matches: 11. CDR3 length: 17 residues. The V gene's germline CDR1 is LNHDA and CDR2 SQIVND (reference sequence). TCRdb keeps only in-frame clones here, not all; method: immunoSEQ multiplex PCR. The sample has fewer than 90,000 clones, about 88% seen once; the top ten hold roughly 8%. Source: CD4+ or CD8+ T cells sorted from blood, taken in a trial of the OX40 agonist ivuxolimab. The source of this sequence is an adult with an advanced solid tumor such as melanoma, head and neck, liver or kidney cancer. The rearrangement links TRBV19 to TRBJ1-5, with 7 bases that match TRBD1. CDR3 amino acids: CASSIKGQADYNQPQHF. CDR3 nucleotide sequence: TGTGCCAGTAGTATTAAAGGACAGGCCGATTACAATCAGCCCCAGCATTTT.